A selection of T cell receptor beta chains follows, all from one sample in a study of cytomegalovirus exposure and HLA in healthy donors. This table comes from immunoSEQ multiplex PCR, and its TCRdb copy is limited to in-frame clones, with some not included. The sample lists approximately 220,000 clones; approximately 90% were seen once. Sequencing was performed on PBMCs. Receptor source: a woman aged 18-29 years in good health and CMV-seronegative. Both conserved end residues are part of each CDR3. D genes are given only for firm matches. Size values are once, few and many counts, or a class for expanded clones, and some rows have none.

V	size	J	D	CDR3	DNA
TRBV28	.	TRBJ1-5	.	CASSTQGPQMPQHF	TGTGCCAGCAGTACTCAGGGGCCCCAGATGCCCCAGCATTTT
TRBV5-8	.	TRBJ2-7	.	CASSFRERLPEQYF	TGTGCCAGCAGCTTTAGGGAGAGGCTTCCGGAGCAGTACTTC
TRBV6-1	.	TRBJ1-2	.	CASSEAGGGGGYTF	TGTGCCAGCAGTGAAGCCGGTGGGGGGGGAGGCTACACCTTC
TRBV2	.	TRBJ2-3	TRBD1	CATIRQGRSTDTQYF	TGTGCCACCATCAGACAGGGTAGGAGCACAGATACGCAGTATTTT
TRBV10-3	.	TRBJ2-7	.	CAIISISYEQYF	TGTGCCATCATTTCCATCTCCTACGAGCAGTACTTC
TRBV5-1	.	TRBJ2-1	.	CASSLDTGSSYNEQFF	TGCGCCAGCAGCTTGGATACCGGGAGCTCCTACAATGAGCAGTTCTTC
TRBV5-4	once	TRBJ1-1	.	CASSTNLGASTEAFF	TGTGCCAGCAGCACAAATCTGGGAGCAAGCACTGAAGCTTTCTTT
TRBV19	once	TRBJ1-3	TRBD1	CASSIQGAPSGNTIYF	TGTGCCAGTAGTATCCAGGGGGCTCCCTCTGGAAACACCATATATTTT
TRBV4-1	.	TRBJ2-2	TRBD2	CASSHSGAGVGTGELFF	TGCGCCAGCAGCCACAGTGGCGCGGGAGTTGGCACCGGGGAGCTGTTTTTT
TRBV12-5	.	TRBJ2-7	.	CASGRGGQGDRSSYEQYF	TGTGCTAGTGGGAGGGGAGGCCAGGGGGATCGGAGCTCCTACGAGCAGTACTTC
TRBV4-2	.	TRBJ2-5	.	CASSQARTDQETQYF	TGTGCCAGCAGCCAAGCAAGGACAGACCAAGAGACCCAGTACTTC
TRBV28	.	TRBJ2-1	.	CASSSYNEQFF	TGTGCCAGCAGCAGCTACAATGAGCAGTTCTTC
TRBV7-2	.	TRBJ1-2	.	CASSLASHRGSYGYTF	TGTGCCAGCAGCTTAGCGTCTCACCGCGGGAGCTATGGCTACACCTTC
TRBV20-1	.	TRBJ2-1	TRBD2	CSAWTSGRGFF	TGCAGTGCTTGGACTAGCGGGAGGGGGTTCTTC
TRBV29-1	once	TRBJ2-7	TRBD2	CSVEGLAGVYEQYF	TGCAGCGTTGAAGGACTAGCGGGAGTCTACGAGCAGTACTTC
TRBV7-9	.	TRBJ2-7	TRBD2	CASSVSGTTNEQYF	TGTGCCAGCAGCGTAAGCGGGACTACAAACGAGCAGTACTTC
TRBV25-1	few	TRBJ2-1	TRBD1	CASTTGTGLQFF	TGTGCCAGCACAACCGGGACAGGTTTGCAGTTCTTC
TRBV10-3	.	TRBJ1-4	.	CATTLHEGYEKLFF	TGTGCCACCACCCTTCACGAGGGCTACGAAAAACTGTTTTTT
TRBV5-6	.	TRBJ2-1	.	CASTQGIGEQFF	TGTGCCAGCACTCAGGGAATCGGCGAGCAGTTCTTC
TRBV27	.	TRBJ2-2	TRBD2	CASRLFKAGVAGELFF	TGTGCCAGCAGACTCTTTAAAGCGGGAGTAGCCGGGGAGCTGTTTTTT
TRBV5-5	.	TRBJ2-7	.	CASSFRVVGEQYF	TGTGCCAGCAGCTTCAGGGTCGTGGGGGAGCAGTACTTC
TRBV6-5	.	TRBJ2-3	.	CASSRAPTDTQYF	TGTGCCAGCAGTCGAGCACCCACAGATACGCAGTATTTT
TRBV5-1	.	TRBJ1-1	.	CASRAGEYMNTEAFF	TGCGCCAGCAGGGCCGGGGAGTATATGAACACTGAAGCTTTCTTT
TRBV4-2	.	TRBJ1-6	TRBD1	CASSQEPGQGAHSPLHF	TGTGCCAGCAGCCAAGAACCTGGACAGGGGGCTCATTCACCCCTCCACTTT
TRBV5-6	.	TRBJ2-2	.	CASSPRRGAFVTGELFF	TGTGCCAGCAGCCCTCGGAGGGGCGCGTTCGTCACCGGGGAGCTGTTTTTT
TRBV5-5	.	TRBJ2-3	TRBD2	CASSFAGALITDTQYF	TGTGCCAGCAGCTTCGCGGGAGCCTTAATCACAGATACGCAGTATTTT
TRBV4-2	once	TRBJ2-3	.	CASSLPQGTGTDTQYF	TGTGCCAGCAGCCTCCCCCAGGGGACCGGCACAGATACGCAGTATTTT
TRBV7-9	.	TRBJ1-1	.	CASSFGGDTEAFF	TGTGCCAGCAGCTTTGGCGGGGACACTGAAGCTTTCTTT
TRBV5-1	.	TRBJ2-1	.	CASSLYFGESSYNEQFF	TGCGCCAGCAGCTTGTATTTCGGAGAGAGCTCCTACAATGAGCAGTTCTTC
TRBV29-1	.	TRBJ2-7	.	CSVLTQGSYEQYF	TGCAGCGTTTTGACACAGGGTTCCTACGAGCAGTACTTC
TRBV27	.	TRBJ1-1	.	CASSRTGIEAFF	TGTGCCAGCAGCAGAACAGGGATTGAAGCTTTCTTT
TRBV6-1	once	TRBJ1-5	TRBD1	CASSERTGGSNQPQHF	TGTGCCAGCAGCGAACGGACAGGGGGTAGCAATCAGCCCCAGCATTTT
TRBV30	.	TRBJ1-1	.	CAWSPGVWGGNTEAFF	TGTGCCTGGAGCCCCGGCGTGTGGGGAGGAAATACTGAAGCTTTCTTT
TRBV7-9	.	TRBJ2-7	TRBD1	CASSTRGREQYF	TGTGCCAGCAGCACCAGGGGGCGCGAGCAGTACTTC
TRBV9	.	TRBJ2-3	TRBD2	CASREPGLAGDTQYF	TGTGCCAGCAGAGAACCGGGACTAGCGGGCGATACGCAGTATTTT
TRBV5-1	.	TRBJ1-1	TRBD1	CASSAERGLNTEAFF	TGCGCCAGCAGCGCGGAAAGGGGGCTGAACACTGAAGCTTTCTTT
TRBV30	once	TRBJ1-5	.	CAWSVGQINQPQHF	TGTGCCTGGAGTGTAGGACAGATTAATCAGCCCCAGCATTTT
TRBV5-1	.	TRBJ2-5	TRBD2	CASSPLAGLAVETQYF	TGCGCCAGCAGCCCTCTAGCGGGACTAGCGGTGGAGACCCAGTACTTC
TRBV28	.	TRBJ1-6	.	CASRIQLYNSPLHF	TGTGCCAGCAGAATACAGCTCTATAATTCACCCCTCCACTTT
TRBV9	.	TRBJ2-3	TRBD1	CASSPLTGVGDTQYF	TGTGCCAGCAGCCCGCTAACAGGGGTGGGAGATACGCAGTATTTT
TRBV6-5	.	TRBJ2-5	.	CASSYFGRAYQETQYF	TGTGCCAGCAGTTACTTTGGCAGGGCATACCAAGAGACCCAGTACTTC
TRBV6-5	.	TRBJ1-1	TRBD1	CASRQTGGDTEAFF	TGTGCCAGCAGACAAACAGGGGGGGACACTGAAGCTTTCTTT
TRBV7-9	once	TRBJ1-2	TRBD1	CASSLKGQAANGYTF	TGTGCCAGCAGCTTAAAGGGACAGGCCGCAAATGGCTACACCTTC
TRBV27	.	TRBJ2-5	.	CASSTRQYQETQYF	TGTGCCAGCAGTACAAGACAGTACCAAGAGACCCAGTACTTC
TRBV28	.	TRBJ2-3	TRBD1	CASRIDRGYTDTQYF	TGTGCCAGCAGGATTGACAGGGGGTACACAGATACGCAGTATTTT
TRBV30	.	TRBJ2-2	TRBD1	CAWSPSTGGIGELFF	TGTGCCTGGAGCCCCTCGACAGGGGGAATCGGGGAGCTGTTTTTT
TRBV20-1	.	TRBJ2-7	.	CSADGLYEQYF	TGCAGTGCTGACGGACTCTACGAGCAGTACTTC
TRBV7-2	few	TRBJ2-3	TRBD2	CASSLVAGTDTQYF	TGTGCCAGCAGCTTGGTAGCGGGAACAGATACGCAGTATTTT
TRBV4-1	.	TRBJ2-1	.	CASSQGLDGFIDEQFF	TGCGCCAGCAGCCAAGGTCTAGACGGATTCATCGATGAGCAGTTCTTC
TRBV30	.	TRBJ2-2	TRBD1	CALSYGQGRTGELFF	TGTGCCTTATCCTATGGACAGGGTAGAACCGGGGAGCTGTTTTTT
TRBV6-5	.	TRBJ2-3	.	CASSYLTHTDTQYF	TGTGCCAGCAGTTACTTAACACACACAGATACGCAGTATTTT
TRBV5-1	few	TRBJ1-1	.	CASTKAGIGDAFF	TGCGCCAGCACTAAGGCGGGGATAGGGGACGCTTTCTTT
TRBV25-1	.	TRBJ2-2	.	CASSEVGRERYTGELFF	TGTGCCAGCAGTGAAGTCGGCAGGGAAAGGTACACCGGGGAGCTGTTTTTT
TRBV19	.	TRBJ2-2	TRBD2	CASSMTSGRANGELFF	TGTGCCAGTAGTATGACTAGCGGGAGGGCCAACGGGGAGCTGTTTTTT
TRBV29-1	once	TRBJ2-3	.	CSQSDLPSTDTQYF	TGCAGCCAATCGGACTTACCGAGCACAGATACGCAGTATTTT
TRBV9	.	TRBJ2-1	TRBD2	CASRAGTSGTNEQFF	TGTGCCAGCAGGGCCGGGACTAGCGGGACCAATGAGCAGTTCTTC
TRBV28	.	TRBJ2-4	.	CASSFGGLILAKNIQYF	TGTGCCAGCAGTTTCGGTGGACTTATCCTAGCCAAAAACATTCAGTACTTC
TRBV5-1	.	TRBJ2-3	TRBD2	CASRPGGLPTDTQYF	TGCGCCAGCCGCCCGGGGGGACTACCCACAGATACGCAGTATTTT
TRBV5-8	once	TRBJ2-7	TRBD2	CASSRGLAGDDEQYF	TGTGCCAGCAGCCGAGGACTAGCGGGAGATGACGAGCAGTACTTC
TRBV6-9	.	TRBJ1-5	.	CASSYIKATVGEHF	TGTGCCAGCAGTTATATAAAGGCCACCGTAGGGGAGCATTTT